A single sample is the source of the 18 T cell receptor beta chains below, sequenced in a study of T cells in Graves' hyperthyroidism and ophthalmopathy. From RNA transcripts, TCR beta CDR3 regions were amplified. The HTBI primer set was used in a first-round RT-PCR of the TCR CDR3. TCRdb redid the calling of the multiplex PCR reads with MiXCR, one entry per CDR3 protein. The sample has 600,000 or so distinct CDR3 sequences; 12% to 15% are singletons. The sample taken for sequencing was blood. The receptors were gathered from a woman aged 18-29 years with Graves' ophthalmopathy.

This clonotype appeared many times. The chain joins TRBV24-1 to TRBJ2-3; a possible D gene is TRBD1 (6 bases). The germline V gene has CDR1 KGHDR and CDR2 SFDVKD. The CDR3 has 17 amino acids. The V end lost 3 bases, the J end lost 0 bases, and 15 bases lay between the germline ends. The CDR3: CATSDTLQGTSTDTQYF. CDR3 DNA: TGTGCCACCAGTGATACCCTACAGGGAACTAGCACAGATACGCAGTATTTT.

This clonotype was observed at least ten times. The chain uses TRBV27 and TRBJ2-5, with unresolved D. Germline values: CDR1 MNHEY, CDR2 SMNVEV (reference sequence). V lost 10 bases, J lost 5 bases, and 14 bases lay in between. The CDR3 contains 12 residues. CDR3 sequence (DNA): TGTGCCACCCTCACGGACGGGGAGACCCAGTACTTC. Translated, it gives CATLTDGETQYF.

J is TRBJ1-4 and V is TRBV4-1; D might be TRBD1 (5 bases). Germline V CDR1 and CDR2: MGHRA, YSYEKL. This CDR3 spans 15 amino acids. Trimming removed 1 base at V and 8 bases at J, with 14 bases between. Here the CDR3 reads CASSQARDYREKLFF. The CDR3 bases are TGCGCCAGCAGCCAAGCGAGGGACTATCGGGAAAAACTGTTTTTT.

This clonotype was seen at least ten times. The V and J genes are TRBV27 and TRBJ1-1; D is perhaps TRBD1 (6 bases). CDR1 and CDR2 (germline): MNHEY, SMNVEV (reference sequence). The CDR3 extends over 16 amino acids. Trimming shortened V by 5 bases and J by 5 bases, and 21 bases separated the two germline ends. The CDR3 spells CASSLTWGGVGTEAFF. In DNA, the CDR3 is TGTGCCAGCAGTCTCACGTGGGGGGGCGTGGGGACTGAAGCTTTCTTT.

This clonotype was seen only a few times. The V and J genes are TRBV15 and TRBJ1-1, with 8 bases matching TRBD1. CDR3 length: 15 amino acids. The germline V gene encodes CDR1 LNHNV and CDR2 YYDKDF (reference sequence). With V trimmed by 5 bases and J by 10 bases, 15 bases remained unmatched. CDR3 nucleotides: TGTGCCACCAGCTCTCCGACAGGGGCCTCCCAGGTAGCTTTCTTT. Its protein product is CATSSPTGASQVAFF.

This clonotype has only a few counts. This rearrangement joins TRBV20-1 to TRBJ2-7; 10 positions match TRBD2. Per the germline V gene, CDR1 is DFQATT and CDR2 is SNEGSKA (reference sequence). The CDR3 spans 12 residues. The ends lost 4 bases at V and 6 bases at J; junction bases unmatched: 3. In DNA form, the CDR3 reads TGCAGTGCTAAAGCGGGGGGGGGCGAGCAGTACTTC. Its translation is CSAKAGGGEQYF.

This clonotype has ten or more counts. The genes are TRBV7-9 and TRBJ1-1, with 7 bases matching TRBD1. Unmatched junction bases numbered 9, after V lost 4 bases and J lost 7 bases. The CDR3 is 14 amino acids. CDR1 is SEHNR and CDR2 is FQNEAQ in the germline V gene (reference sequence). DNA of the CDR3: TGTGCCAGCAGCTACCAGGGGGTGATAAATGAAGCTTTCTTT. Translating gives CASSYQGVINEAFF.

The chain employs TRBV28 and TRBJ1-2; 9 bases fit TRBD1. The length of the CDR3 is 14 residues. Germline assignment: CDR1 MDHEN and CDR2 SYDVKM. Losses at the gene ends were 3 bases for V and 7 bases for J; bases not matched to a gene: 6. The CDR3 protein is CASSFPTGGGGYTF. CDR3 nucleotides: TGTGCCAGCAGTTTCCCGACAGGGGGTGGTGGCTACACCTTC.

The J gene is TRBJ2-3, the V gene TRBV12-5; TRBD2 is a possible D gene (5 bases). Germline CDR1 reads LGHNT; CDR2 reads FRNRAP. V gave up 0 bases and J gave up 1 base, with 14 bases separating them. The CDR3 extends over 17 amino acids. The CDR3 DNA reads TGTGCTAGTGGTTTGGTAGAGGGAATAGTCGGCACAGATACGCAGTATTTT. Protein sequence: CASGLVEGIVGTDTQYF.

This clonotype was seen many times. The chain is built from TRBV29-1 and TRBJ2-3; unclear D gene. V was cut by 6 bases and J by 4 bases, with 11 bases left in between. The CDR3 totals 12 residues. CDR1 and CDR2 from the germline V gene are SQVTM and ANQGSEA. CDR3 in DNA: TGCAGCGTGGGTCCGGAAGCAGATACGCAGTATTTT. Protein: CSVGPEADTQYF.

With regard to this clonotype: This may arise from a read error, as a much more abundant clone is one base away. The chain has TRBV12-3 or TRBV12-4 and TRBJ2-7; no firm D call. There are 17 residues in the CDR3. The CDR3, as DNA: TGTGCCAGCAGTTTACTCGTAGTGGCTAGATCGGGCTACGCGCAGTACTTC. Amino acid sequence: CASSLLVVARSGYAQYF.

This clonotype was recorded at least ten times. This chain uses TRBV6-2 or TRBV6-3 with TRBJ1-5; D is uncertain. Germline V gene lookup returns CDR1 MNHEY and CDR2 SVGEGT. V lost 1 base, J lost 4 bases, and 5 bases lay in between. The CDR3 spans 13 residues. CDR3 amino acids: CASSYYKNQPQHF. CDR3 DNA sequence: TGTGCCAGCAGTTACTACAAGAATCAGCCCCAGCATTTT.

This clonotype appeared many times. The chain has TRBV7-9 and TRBJ2-1; perhaps D is TRBD1 or TRBD2 (9 bases each). The germline V and J ends were trimmed by 4 bases and 3 bases, with 25 bases remaining between them. Germline loops: CDR1 SEHNR, CDR2 FQNEAQ (reference sequence). The CDR3 is made up of 19 amino acids. CDR3 in DNA: TGTGCCAGCAGCTGGGACAGGGAGGGCTCGCGGGAGGGCTACAATGAGCAGTTCTTC. This codes for CASSWDREGSREGYNEQFF.

This clonotype was seen at least ten times. The V gene is TRBV15, the J gene TRBJ2-1; TRBD2 aligns across 9 bases. Germline CDR1 LNHNV, CDR2 YYDKDF (reference sequence). CDR3 length: 18 residues. The V segment lost 3 bases and the J segment 5 bases; nucleotides outside the gene matches: 14. The CDR3 protein is CATSRGGRLAGSDNEQFF. The CDR3 DNA sequence: TGTGCCACCAGCAGGGGAGGTAGGCTAGCGGGAAGTGACAATGAGCAGTTCTTC. Filled out from reference TRBV15 and TRBJ2-1, the complete variable domain reads DAMVIQNPRYQVTQFGKPVTLSCSQTLNHNVMYWYQQKSSQAPKLLFHYYDKDFNNEADTPDNFQSRRPNTSFCFLDIRSPGLGDTAMYLCATSRGGRLAGSDNEQFFGPGTRLTVL.

This clonotype appeared many times. The chain joins TRBV7-4 to TRBJ2-7; D could derive from TRBD1 or TRBD2 (6 bases each). Germline CDR1 reads SGHVT; CDR2 reads SQSDAQ. V gave up 5 bases and J gave up 1 base, with 18 bases separating them. The CDR3 covers 16 residues. The DNA for the CDR3 is TGTGCCAGCAGCCCCGGGGGCAGGGAGCAATCCTACGAGCAGTACTTC. It codes for CASSPGGREQSYEQYF.

This clonotype appeared many times. This chain joins TRBV7-2 and TRBJ1-1; D gene ambiguous. The CDR3 runs 12 residues. The ends were cut back, 2 bases at V and 5 bases at J, with 6 bases in the middle. CDR1 SGHTA and CDR2 FQGNSA come from the germline V gene. The CDR3 sequence is CASSLYGTEAFF. CDR3 nucleotide sequence: TGTGCCAGCAGCTTATATGGTACTGAAGCTTTCTTT.

This clonotype was seen many times. This sequence joins TRBV27 and TRBJ1-5, with TRBD1 identical over 8 bases. The V gene's germline CDR1 is MNHEY and CDR2 SMNVEV (reference sequence). The CDR3 has 18 amino acids. V gave up 6 bases and J gave up 0 bases; unmatched junction bases: 13. CDR3 DNA sequence: TGTGCCAGCAGCCCCCTAGGGTCGGACAGGGCTAGCAATCAGCCCCAGCATTTT. Its protein is CASSPLGSDRASNQPQHF.

This clonotype was detected many times. In nucleotides, the CDR3 is TGTGCCAGCAGTTTATGGACAGGGAGCTATGTCTCCGAGCAGTACTTC. Amino acid sequence: CASSLWTGSYVSEQYF. This chain uses TRBV27 with TRBJ2-7; 8 positions match TRBD1. The germline V gene encodes CDR1 MNHEY and CDR2 SMNVEV (reference sequence). The CDR3 has 16 amino acids. V shed 1 base, J shed 6 bases, and the junction held 11 bases outside the gene matches.